Listed below are T cell receptor beta chains from one sample, sequenced in a study of cytomegalovirus exposure and HLA in healthy donors. The assay was immunoSEQ multiplex PCR, and TCRdb's table has in-frame clones only and misses some. The sample has approximately 44,000 clones; 50% to 75% are singletons. Sequencing was done on a sample of PBMCs. These receptors came from a human donor in good health. CDR3s include the opening cysteine and the closing phenylalanine or tryptophan. The order of the fields is J gene, D gene, V gene, clone size, CDR3 protein, CDR3 DNA. The D gene is left open where the match is weak. Only some rows state a clone size, as once, few, many or a class for expanded clones.

j_call: TRBJ2-7; d_call: .; v_call: TRBV30; clone_size: .; cdr3_aa: CAWRRGATYEQYF; cdr3_nt: TGTGCCTGGAGAAGGGGCGCTACCTACGAGCAGTACTTC
j_call: TRBJ2-1; d_call: .; v_call: TRBV7-9; clone_size: .; cdr3_aa: CASNAEANEQFF; cdr3_nt: TGTGCCTCCAATGCAGAGGCCAATGAGCAGTTCTTC
j_call: TRBJ1-2; d_call: .; v_call: TRBV6-4; clone_size: .; cdr3_aa: CASSDPHLRTGRYTF; cdr3_nt: TGTGCCAGCAGTGACCCCCATCTGCGTACAGGTCGCTACACCTTC
j_call: TRBJ2-5; d_call: .; v_call: TRBV5-1; clone_size: .; cdr3_aa: CATSDSQETQYF; cdr3_nt: TGCGCCACCTCGGACAGCCAAGAGACCCAGTACTTC
j_call: TRBJ1-1; d_call: .; v_call: TRBV19; clone_size: few; cdr3_aa: CGGFVASNTEAFF; cdr3_nt: TGTGGGGGCTTCGTCGCATCGAACACTGAAGCTTTCTTT
j_call: TRBJ2-1; d_call: TRBD2; v_call: TRBV14; clone_size: once; cdr3_aa: CASSQRGGSSYNEQFF; cdr3_nt: TGTGCCAGCAGCCAACGCGGGGGGAGCTCCTACAATGAGCAGTTCTTC
j_call: TRBJ1-5; d_call: .; v_call: TRBV9; clone_size: .; cdr3_aa: CASSVAGRDQPQHF; cdr3_nt: TGTGCCAGCAGCGTAGCGGGTCGGGATCAGCCCCAGCATTTT
j_call: TRBJ1-5; d_call: TRBD1; v_call: TRBV2; clone_size: .; cdr3_aa: CASRDRVGNQPQHF; cdr3_nt: TGTGCCAGTAGGGACAGGGTGGGCAATCAGCCCCAGCATTTT
j_call: TRBJ1-5; d_call: .; v_call: TRBV15; clone_size: .; cdr3_aa: CATSREQAYSNQPQHF; cdr3_nt: TGTGCCACCAGCAGAGAACAGGCCTATAGCAATCAGCCCCAGCATTTT
j_call: TRBJ1-2; d_call: .; v_call: TRBV4-1; clone_size: .; cdr3_aa: CASSQAPREDGYTF; cdr3_nt: TGCGCCAGCAGCCAGGCACCCAGGGAGGATGGCTACACCTTC
j_call: TRBJ1-2; d_call: TRBD1; v_call: TRBV7-8; clone_size: few; cdr3_aa: CASSLDGTGANYGYTF; cdr3_nt: TGTGCCAGCAGCTTAGATGGGACAGGGGCTAACTATGGCTACACCTTC
j_call: TRBJ2-7; d_call: .; v_call: TRBV5-1; clone_size: .; cdr3_aa: CASRGGGNYEQYF; cdr3_nt: TGCGCCAGCAGGGGCGGAGGAAACTACGAGCAGTACTTC
j_call: TRBJ1-6; d_call: .; v_call: TRBV5-6; clone_size: .; cdr3_aa: CASSRSQVSPLHF; cdr3_nt: TGTGCCAGCAGCCGATCTCAGGTCTCACCCCTCCACTTT
j_call: TRBJ1-1; d_call: .; v_call: TRBV7-2; clone_size: .; cdr3_aa: CASSSRAEAFF; cdr3_nt: TGTGCCAGCAGCTCCCGGGCTGAAGCTTTCTTT
j_call: TRBJ1-3; d_call: .; v_call: TRBV23-1; clone_size: once; cdr3_aa: CASRRTRGSGNTIYF; cdr3_nt: TGCGCCAGCAGGCGAACGCGGGGTTCTGGAAACACCATATATTTT
j_call: TRBJ1-1; d_call: TRBD1; v_call: TRBV6-1; clone_size: .; cdr3_aa: CASSWDRNTEAFF; cdr3_nt: TGTGCCAGCAGTTGGGACAGGAACACTGAAGCTTTCTTT
j_call: TRBJ1-2; d_call: .; v_call: TRBV6-1; clone_size: .; cdr3_aa: CASSDQGSYGYTF; cdr3_nt: TGTGCCAGCAGTGACCAGGGCTCCTATGGCTACACCTTC
j_call: TRBJ2-2; d_call: .; v_call: TRBV19; clone_size: .; cdr3_aa: CASSMGRGPVGELFF; cdr3_nt: TGTGCCAGTAGTATGGGGCGGGGGCCCGTCGGGGAGCTGTTTTTT
j_call: TRBJ1-3; d_call: .; v_call: TRBV7-2; clone_size: .; cdr3_aa: CASSSRLSGNTIYF; cdr3_nt: TGTGCCAGCAGCTCGAGGCTCTCTGGAAACACCATATATTTT
j_call: TRBJ1-6; d_call: .; v_call: TRBV18; clone_size: .; cdr3_aa: CASSRVVRELNSPLHF; cdr3_nt: TGTGCCAGCTCACGGGTGGTCAGGGAACTTAATTCACCCCTCCACTTT
j_call: TRBJ2-1; d_call: .; v_call: TRBV7-2; clone_size: .; cdr3_aa: CASSLGGAGLIYNEQFF; cdr3_nt: TGTGCCAGCAGCTTAGGAGGAGCGGGCCTAATCTACAATGAGCAGTTCTTC
j_call: TRBJ1-2; d_call: .; v_call: TRBV29-1; clone_size: .; cdr3_aa: CSVAVGAQDYGYTF; cdr3_nt: TGCAGCGTTGCGGTGGGGGCGCAGGACTATGGCTACACCTTC